This TCR beta chain stems from a study of CD4+ T cells in melanoma. In this sample, this clone turned up once. Its antigen is not known. The CDR3 runs 17 residues. In germline, CDR1 is SGDLS, CDR2 YYNGEE. V lost 0 bases and J lost 4; bases outside the gene matches: 7. Only in-frame clones appear in the TCRdb table, and some are missing; sequencing was by immunoSEQ multiplex PCR. This sample has about 110,000 clones, with about 90% found just once. Study observations and caveats: CD8+ T cell, macrophage and B cell function reportedly correlated with neoantigen-specific CD4+ T cells. Diverse differentiation states were reported for melanoma neoantigen-specific CD4+ T cells.

V and J are TRBV9 and TRBJ2-5; TRBD2 aligns across 12 bases. Specimen: peripheral blood. This receptor was identified in a human donor with melanoma. CDR3 loop: CASSVARTSGGIETQYF. CDR3 in DNA: TGTGCCAGCAGCGTAGCTCGAACTAGCGGGGGGATAGAGACCCAGTACTTC.